Listed here is a single TCR beta chain. What it recognizes is unknown. Germline CDR1 reads SGHDT; CDR2 reads YYEEEE. The CDR3 is 12 amino acids. Trimming took 0 bases from V and 3 from J, leaving 4 bases between them. The sample originates from a study of CD8 T cells in ankylosing spondylitis. Generation of TCR beta libraries employed quantitative 5'-RACE incorporating molecular barcodes. TCRdb fed the 5' RACE reads into MiXCR, producing one record per CDR3 protein. Counted here are about 200,000 distinct CDR3 sequences, around a quarter occurring once; the ten biggest clones make up about 6.9%. General study points: From matched ankylosing spondylitis synovial fluid, disease-linked clones were reportedly recovered at significantly enriched levels. Past research had described some motif variants in reactive arthritis synovial fluid and blood.

Specimen: blood, either unsorted or a sorted T cell fraction (not recorded which). This receptor was identified in a male donor with ankylosing spondylitis or in good health (not recorded which). This rearrangement joins TRBV5-6 to TRBJ2-7, with D hard to call. CDR3 residues: CASSLALYEQYF. In nucleotides, the CDR3 is TGTGCCAGCAGCTTGGCACTCTACGAGCAGTACTTC.